One sample yielded the 26 T cell receptor beta chains listed below, sequenced in a study of cytomegalovirus exposure and HLA in healthy donors. The PCR made use of 60 Vbeta and 13 Jbeta primers. Measured with immunoSEQ multiplex PCR; TCRdb has only the in-frame clones, and not every one. The sample contains just over 150,000 clones, 65% to 85% of which appear only once. The sequenced sample consisted of PBMCs. The source is a male donor in good health and CMV-seropositive.

This clone was observed a single time. The V and J genes are TRBV11-2 and TRBJ2-2; D is perhaps TRBD2 (5 bases). The CDR3 has 16 residues. CDR1 SGHAT and CDR2 FQNNGV come from the germline V gene. Trimming removed 3 bases from V and 4 bases from J, with 15 bases in between. The CDR3 spells CASSLITGLSTGELFF. CDR3 nucleotides: TGTGCCAGCAGCTTGATAACGGGGTTGAGCACCGGGGAGCTGTTTTTT.

The chain recombines TRBV6-5 with TRBJ2-1; D not resolved. The germline V and J ends were trimmed by 0 bases and 0 bases, with 3 bases remaining between them. There are 14 residues in the CDR3. CDR1 and CDR2 (germline): MNHEY, SVGAGI. The CDR3 region has the DNA TGTGCCAGCAGTTACTCCAACTCCTACAATGAGCAGTTCTTC. This encodes CASSYSNSYNEQFF.

V usage is TRBV11-2 and J usage is TRBJ2-2; perhaps TRBD2 as D (6 bases). CDR1 SGHAT and CDR2 FQNNGV come from the germline V gene. The CDR3 length is 15 residues. Trimming stripped 5 bases from V and 3 bases from J, with 13 bases between. This chain's CDR3 is CASSPLGGYTGELFF. CDR3 coding DNA: TGTGCCAGCAGCCCTCTCGGGGGATACACCGGGGAGCTGTTTTTT. The full variable domain, rest sourced from reference TRBV11-2 and TRBJ2-2, is EAGVAQSPRYKIIEKRQSVAFWCNPISGHATLYWYQQILGQGPKLLIQFQNNGVVDDSQLPKDRFSAERLKGVDSTLKIQPAKLEDSAVYLCASSPLGGYTGELFFGEGSRLTVL.

This clone has only one observation. V is TRBV27 and J is TRBJ2-3; TRBD2 matches 14 bases. Germline V gene sequence: CDR1 MNHEY, CDR2 SMNVEV (reference sequence). With 6 bases clipped from V and 4 bases from J, the junction kept 12 bases outside the gene matches. The CDR3 runs to 18 residues. In nucleotides, the CDR3 is TGTGCCAGCAGACTTCTTGCCTGGGGACTAGCGGGAGCAGATACGCAGTATTTT. Protein: CASRLLAWGLAGADTQYF.

This chain links TRBV7-3 with TRBJ2-1; 7 bases are a match to TRBD2. The CDR3 has 15 amino acids. Germline V gene sequence: CDR1 SGHTA, CDR2 FQGTGA. The trim removed 4 bases at V and 7 bases at J, leaving 10 bases unmatched. DNA of the CDR3: TGTGCCAGCAGCTCAGCCGGGACTACGGCTAATGAGCAGTTCTTC. Translating it yields CASSSAGTTANEQFF. The variable domain in full, completed from reference TRBV7-3 and TRBJ2-1, reads GAGVSQTPSNKVTEKGKYVELRCDPISGHTALYWYRQSLGQGPEFLIYFQGTGAADDSGLPNDRFFAVRPEGSVSTLKIQRTERGDSAVYLCASSSAGTTANEQFFGPGTRLTVL.

The V gene is TRBV19, the J gene TRBJ2-7, with a possible D match to TRBD1 (5 bases). The ends were cut back, 5 bases at V and 4 bases at J, with 18 bases in the middle. In germline, CDR1 is LNHDA, CDR2 SQIVND (reference sequence). The CDR3 is 15 amino acids. CDR3 in DNA: TGTGCCAGTAGTGCCCATGGGTCAGGGCGTTACGAGCAGTACTTC. It codes for CASSAHGSGRYEQYF.

This clone was observed a single time. The chain uses TRBV5-4 and TRBJ1-1; D not certain. CDR1 and CDR2 from the germline V gene are SGHNT and YYREEE (reference sequence). CDR3 length: 15 residues. Trimming left V 3 bases short and J 2 bases short, with 14 bases between. CDR3 DNA: TGTGCCAGCAGCTACCCACACCAACGTAACACTGAAGCTTTCTTT. Residues: CASSYPHQRNTEAFF. Full variable domain (remainder filled in from reference TRBV5-4 and TRBJ1-1): ETGVTQSPTHLIKTRGQQVTLRCSSQSGHNTVSWYQQALGQGPQFIFQYYREEENGRGNFPPRFSGLQFPNYSSELNVNALELDDSALYLCASSYPHQRNTEAFFGQGTRLTVV.

This chain links TRBV6-1 with TRBJ1-4, with 9 bases identical to TRBD1. The length of the CDR3 is 15 residues. CDR1 and CDR2 (germline): MNHNS, SASEGT. After removal of 5 bases from V and 5 bases from J, the junction contained 6 bases not matched to a gene. The DNA of the CDR3 is TGTGCCAGCAGTTCAGGGGGACAGGGAAATGAAAAACTGTTTTTT. It translates to CASSSGGQGNEKLFF.

This sequence joins TRBV27 and TRBJ2-5; the match to TRBD1 covers 7 bases. The J segment lost 6 bases and the V segment lost 5 bases, leaving 12 bases of the junction unmatched. The CDR3 consists of 15 residues. Germline CDR1 and CDR2: MNHEY and SMNVEV (reference sequence). The CDR3 DNA is TGTGCCAGCAGTCCCTGGACAGGAGCTGGGCAGACCCAGTACTTC. Translating it yields CASSPWTGAGQTQYF.

This clone was observed a handful of times. The chain combines TRBV18 with TRBJ1-1; the match to TRBD1 covers 9 bases. There are 16 residues in the CDR3. Per the germline V gene, CDR1 is KGHSH and CDR2 is LQKENI. V gave up 5 bases and J gave up 4 bases; unmatched junction bases: 11. In nucleotides, the CDR3 is TGTGCCAGCTCAACGGTGGGTGGGACAGGGAGCACTGAAGCTTTCTTT. Its translation: CASSTVGGTGSTEAFF.

This chain connects TRBV7-2 to TRBJ1-1; no clear D. Germline CDR1 and CDR2: SGHTA and FQGNSA. V lost 2 bases and J lost 7, with 11 bases in between. This CDR3 has 13 residues. The CDR3 is CASSLKPGFEAFF. CDR3 DNA sequence: TGTGCCAGCAGCTTAAAGCCCGGGTTTGAAGCTTTCTTT.

The CDR3 sequence: CASSILAATDTQYF. The CDR3 nucleotides read TGTGCCAGTAGTATACTAGCGGCCACAGATACGCAGTATTTT. This chain links TRBV19 with TRBJ2-3; 7 bases map to TRBD2. The CDR3 contains 14 residues. J gave up 2 bases and V 2 bases, and 1 base lay outside the gene matches. Per germline, CDR1 LNHDA and CDR2 SQIVND (reference sequence).

The rearrangement links TRBV27 to TRBJ2-1; 8 bases line up with TRBD2. Germline V gene lookup returns CDR1 MNHEY and CDR2 SMNVEV (reference sequence). With 4 bases clipped from V and 7 bases from J, the junction kept 6 bases outside the gene matches. The CDR3 sequence is 14 residues long. The CDR3 DNA follows: TGTGCCAGCAGTTGGAGTCTAGCGGGTAATGAGCAGTTCTTC. It codes for CASSWSLAGNEQFF.

This rearrangement joins TRBV7-9 to TRBJ2-7; tentative D call: TRBD1 (5 bases). The CDR3 runs to 15 residues. V lost 5 bases and J lost 4, with 18 bases in between. Germline values: CDR1 SEHNR, CDR2 FQNEAQ (reference sequence). The CDR3 coding sequence is TGTGCCAGCAGCCCGGCGCAAGGGGCGGCGTACGAGCAGTACTTC. Translating it yields CASSPAQGAAYEQYF.

J is TRBJ2-6 and V is TRBV28; 7 nucleotides match TRBD2. Per the germline V gene, CDR1 is MDHEN and CDR2 is SYDVKM. The CDR3 is 14 residues long. V trimming: 6 bases; J trimming: 11 bases; junction bases outside the gene matches: 10. The CDR3 DNA is TGTGCCAGCAGCCGTGACTATAGCGGGCACGTCCTGACTTTC. Protein sequence: CASSRDYSGHVLTF.

The chain has TRBV7-2 and TRBJ2-1; the match to TRBD2 covers 9 bases. Germline-derived CDR1 and CDR2 are SGHTA and FQGNSA. CDR3 length equals 15 residues. The V segment lost 5 bases and the J segment 10 bases; nucleotides outside the gene matches: 12. The CDR3: CASSPLAGAGGEQFF. In nucleotides, the CDR3 is TGTGCCAGCAGCCCTTTAGCGGGGGCCGGGGGAGAGCAGTTCTTC.

The chain couples TRBV6-5 to TRBJ2-2; a weak D match, TRBD1 (5 bases). The V end was cut by 0 bases, the J end by 6 bases, with 8 bases between. This CDR3 is built from 14 residues. Looked up from germline, CDR1 is MNHEY and CDR2 is SVGAGI. This CDR3 reads CASSYSGAAGELFF. Written as DNA, the CDR3 is TGTGCCAGCAGTTACTCAGGGGCGGCCGGGGAGCTGTTTTTT.

The V call is TRBV6-6, the J call TRBJ1-4; 7 bases are shared with TRBD1. The CDR3 contains 15 residues. Germline V CDR1 and CDR2: MNHNY, SVGAGI (reference sequence). V gave up 5 bases and J gave up 6 bases; unmatched junction bases: 9. CDR3 protein: CASSRPRDRDEKLFF. In DNA form, the CDR3 reads TGTGCCAGCAGTAGGCCCCGGGACAGAGATGAAAAACTGTTTTTT.

The chain couples TRBV6-1 to TRBJ1-4; 7 nucleotides line up with TRBD1. Germline-derived CDR1 and CDR2 are MNHNS and SASEGT. The CDR3 consists of 15 residues. V gave up 2 bases and J gave up 10 bases; unmatched junction bases: 10. CDR3 bases: TGTGCCAGCAGTGAATTAGGGACAGCGAGTAGAAAACTGTTTTTT. It encodes CASSELGTASRKLFF.

DNA of the CDR3: TGCAGCGTTGTGTCCCCCGGGGGGGGTAATCAGCCCCAGCATTTT. Translating gives CSVVSPGGGNQPQHF. The chain has TRBV29-1 and TRBJ1-5; tentatively, D is TRBD1 (5 bases). Trimming pared 4 bases from V and 4 bases from J, leaving 17 bases between. CDR1 and CDR2 from the germline V gene are SQVTM and ANQGSEA. This CDR3 region has 15 residues.

In its sample, this clone was seen a few times. The chain combines TRBV28 with TRBJ2-1; TRBD2 might be the D (6 bases). V dropped 7 bases and J dropped 5 bases, with 18 bases sitting between them. Germline V gene lookup returns CDR1 MDHEN and CDR2 SYDVKM. The CDR3 sequence is 15 residues long. The CDR3 loop reads CASTVSGTPNNEQFF. CDR3 DNA: TGTGCCAGCACCGTATCCGGGACTCCAAACAATGAGCAGTTCTTC.

The chain couples TRBV6-6 to TRBJ2-3; D is possibly TRBD2 (6 bases). CDR1 MNHNY and CDR2 SVGAGI come from the germline V gene (reference sequence). This CDR3 is built from 14 residues. V lost 6 bases, J lost 2 bases, and 12 bases lay in between. The CDR3 reads CASSLIADTDTQYF. DNA for the CDR3: TGTGCCAGCAGCCTCATAGCGGACACAGATACGCAGTATTTT.

The chain uses TRBV2 and TRBJ2-7; possible D gene TRBD1, 5 bases. This CDR3 contains 13 residues. The V end lost 7 bases, the J end lost 8 bases, and 18 bases lay between the germline ends. In germline, CDR1 is SNHLY, CDR2 FYNNEI. The CDR3 reads CASTDSPSYQQYF. CDR3 DNA: TGTGCCAGCACAGACAGTCCCTCATACCAGCAGTACTTC. The full variable domain, in which reference TRBV2 and TRBJ2-7 provide the parts outside the CDR3, is EPEVTQTPSHQVTQMGQEVILRCVPISNHLYFYWYRQILGQKVEFLVSFYNNEISEKSEIFDDQFSVERPDGSNFTLKIRSTKLEDSAMYFCASTDSPSYQQYFGPGTRLTVT.

This clone occurred once. This chain connects TRBV6-5 to TRBJ1-4, with TRBD1 matching over 9 bases. V was pared by 6 bases and J by 7 bases, with 6 bases of the junction left unmatched. Germline assignment: CDR1 MNHEY and CDR2 SVGAGI. The CDR3 spans 14 residues. CDR3 bases: TGTGCCAGCAGCTGGACAGGGGACGGTGAAAAACTGTTTTTT. As protein: CASSWTGDGEKLFF.

The chain links TRBV6-1 to TRBJ1-1, with D possibly matching TRBD1 (6 bases). The CDR3 extends over 12 amino acids. V was shortened by 5 bases and J by 8 bases, with 12 bases between the two germline ends. CDR1 and CDR2 (germline): MNHNS, SASEGT. CDR3 amino acids: CASSYNREEAFF. The CDR3 DNA follows: TGTGCCAGCAGTTATAACAGGGAGGAAGCTTTCTTT.

Details on this clone: This specimen includes other DNA sequences encoding the same CDR3. The chain uses TRBV5-1 and TRBJ1-2; D remains unclear. The germline V and J ends were trimmed by 1 base and 2 bases, with 6 bases remaining between them. CDR3 length: 13 residues. Per germline, CDR1 SGHRS and CDR2 YFSETQ. CDR3 amino acids: CASSLTANYGYTF. CDR3 bases: TGCGCCAGCAGCTTGACAGCCAACTATGGCTACACCTTC.